One and the same sample provided the 14 T cell receptor beta chains below, sequenced in a study of T cell responses to AZD1222 COVID-19 vaccine. TCRdb's table, derived via immunoSEQ multiplex PCR, lists solely in-frame clones and lacks some. The table includes fewer than 200,000 clones, 75% to 90% detected once. The material sequenced was peripheral blood, taken 28 days after the second dose of the MenACWY control vaccine. The receptors were gathered from an adult who received the MenACWY meningococcal vaccine as a control.

This clone occurred once. The chain is built from TRBV28 and TRBJ1-2, with D possibly matching TRBD1 (6 bases). The germline V gene has CDR1 MDHEN and CDR2 SYDVKM. Trimming left V 6 bases short and J 12 bases short, with 23 bases between. The CDR3 is 14 amino acids. The CDR3 reads CASSQERPNRDDTF. The CDR3 nucleotides are TGTGCCAGCAGCCAGGAGAGACCCAACAGGGATGACACCTTC.

Points on this clone: Other DNA sequences in this sample translate to the same CDR3. This chain uses TRBV6-5 with TRBJ2-7; D ambiguous. Germline V gives CDR1 MNHEY, CDR2 SVGAGI. V lost 2 bases to trimming and J lost 1 base, with 6 bases between them. This CDR3 has 13 residues. As DNA, the CDR3 is TGTGCCAGCAGTTACAGCCCTTCCTACGAGCAGTACTTC. Amino acids: CASSYSPSYEQYF.

The V call is TRBV30, the J call TRBJ2-1; D is ambiguous. CDR1 is GTSNPN, CDR2 SVGIG, per germline (reference sequence). The CDR3 has 13 residues. The DNA of the CDR3 is TGTGCATATGACCGAAAGGTTAGGGATGAGCAGTTCTTC. This encodes CAYDRKVRDEQFF.

This chain joins TRBV3-1 (or the pseudogene TRBV3-2) and TRBJ1-4; 9 bases are shared with TRBD1. J gave up 8 bases and V 6 bases, and 10 bases lay outside the gene matches. The germline gives CDR1 LGHDT, CDR2 YNNKEL (reference sequence). The CDR3 runs to 15 residues. CDR3 amino acids: CASRPLTGGQEKLFF. CDR3 coding DNA: TGTGCCAGCAGACCCCTCACAGGGGGCCAGGAAAAACTGTTTTTT.

This chain links TRBV12-3 or TRBV12-4 with TRBJ2-7; either TRBD1 or TRBD2 may supply D (6 bases each). The CDR3 length is 13 residues. The V end was cut by 4 bases, the J end by 3 bases, with 10 bases between. The CDR3 bases are TGTGCCAGCAGTTGGGGGCGGGGCTACGAGCAGTACTTC. Protein product: CASSWGRGYEQYF.

The rearrangement links TRBV12-3 or TRBV12-4 to TRBJ2-5, with D possibly being TRBD1 or TRBD2 (5 bases each). The CDR3 covers 13 residues. V lost 5 bases and J 1 base, leaving 8 bases between the germline ends. The CDR3 spells CASSAGAQETQYF. CDR3 DNA sequence: TGTGCCAGCAGTGCCGGGGCCCAAGAGACCCAGTACTTC.

The chain combines TRBV2 with TRBJ1-2; possibly TRBD1 for D (6 bases). Germline assignment: CDR1 SNHLY and CDR2 FYNNEI. The CDR3 covers 14 residues. Trimming left V 4 bases short and J 2 bases short, with 11 bases between. DNA for the CDR3: TGTGCCAGCAGTGCTGGCAGGGGAAACTATGGCTACACCTTC. As protein: CASSAGRGNYGYTF.

The chain uses TRBV9 and TRBJ2-2; weak D call: TRBD2 (6 bases). The CDR3 runs to 18 residues. The V end lost 1 base, the J end lost 5 bases, and 21 bases lay between the germline ends. Germline V lookup: CDR1 SGDLS, CDR2 YYNGEE. CDR3 sequence (DNA): TGTGCCAGCAGCGTAAGGGACTTCATATCCGCTCAAACCGGGGAGCTGTTTTTT. This translates into CASSVRDFISAQTGELFF.

The CDR3 loop is CATSDSQGYVAGELFF. CDR3 bases: TGTGCCACCAGTGATTCGCAGGGGTACGTCGCCGGGGAGCTGTTTTTT. This chain joins TRBV24-1 and TRBJ2-2; the D gene is possibly TRBD1 (6 bases). The CDR3 covers 16 residues. The V end was cut by 2 bases, the J end by 6 bases, with 15 bases between. Germline V gene data show CDR1 as KGHDR and CDR2 as SFDVKD.

The chain has TRBV19 and TRBJ1-5; D is ambiguous. The CDR3 spans 14 residues. CDR1 is LNHDA and CDR2 is SQIVND in the germline V gene (reference sequence). The V end was cut by 3 bases, the J end by 2 bases, with 8 bases between. CDR3 sequence reads: CASSIRPGNQPQHF. CDR3 nucleotides: TGTGCCAGTAGTATTAGACCCGGCAATCAGCCCCAGCATTTT.

This sequence joins TRBV5-1 and TRBJ1-4; tentatively, D is TRBD1 (6 bases). Trimming cost V 4 bases and J 4 bases, with 14 bases left between them. CDR1 is SGHRS and CDR2 is YFSETQ in the germline V gene. This CDR3 is 15 amino acids long. CDR3 sequence reads: CASSPGRGVNEKLFF. CDR3 sequence (DNA): TGCGCCAGCAGCCCCGGAAGGGGGGTTAATGAAAAACTGTTTTTT. The full variable domain, rest sourced from reference TRBV5-1 and TRBJ1-4, is KAGVTQTPRYLIKTRGQQVTLSCSPISGHRSVSWYQQTPGQGLQFLFEYFSETQRNKGNFPGRFSGRQFSNSRSEMNVSTLELGDSALYLCASSPGRGVNEKLFFGSGTQLSVL.

In this sample, this clone turned up a few times. CDR3 sequence: CAWSRGAATSGANVLTF. The DNA of the CDR3 is TGTGCCTGGAGTCGGGGAGCAGCTACCTCTGGGGCCAACGTCCTGACTTTC. J is TRBJ2-6 and V is TRBV30; perhaps TRBD2 as D (5 bases). The germline gives CDR1 GTSNPN, CDR2 SVGIG (reference sequence). V gave up 2 bases and J gave up 0 bases, with 14 bases separating them. This CDR3 is 17 amino acids long.

The rearrangement joins TRBV2 to TRBJ1-1, with TRBD1 matching 7 bases. The CDR3 is 14 residues long. The germline CDR1 and CDR2 sequences are SNHLY and FYNNEI. Trimming cost V 4 bases and J 5 bases; bases outside gene matches: 7. DNA of the CDR3: TGTGCCAGCAGTGGGGCAGGGGGTTTGACTGAAGCTTTCTTT. It codes for CASSGAGGLTEAFF. The variable domain in full, with the rest retrieved from reference TRBV2 and TRBJ1-1, is EPEVTQTPSHQVTQMGQEVILRCVPISNHLYFYWYRQILGQKVEFLVSFYNNEISEKSEIFDDQFSVERPDGSNFTLKIRSTKLEDSAMYFCASSGAGGLTEAFFGQGTRLTVV.

The CDR3 sequence is CASRSSVQGLSEQYF. CDR3 DNA sequence: TGTGCCAGCAGATCCTCCGTACAGGGCTTGAGCGAGCAGTACTTC. The rearrangement uses TRBV28 and TRBJ2-7, with D maybe TRBD1 (6 bases). V lost 6 bases and J 6 bases, leaving 21 bases between the germline ends. Germline values: CDR1 MDHEN, CDR2 SYDVKM. This CDR3 has 15 amino acids.